This TCR beta chain was sequenced for a study of response to subunit inactivated influenza vaccine. MiXCR was run by TCRdb on the RT-PCR reads, yielding one entry per CDR3 protein. This sample carries 500,000 to 600,000 distinct CDR3 sequences, approximately 12% of them seen once, and the ten largest clones take about 10%. The sample holds a few counts of this clonotype. The sequencing here drew on PBMCs from blood, taken on the day of vaccination. The source of this sequence is a man in his fifties who received an inactivated influenza vaccine.

The CDR3 loop reads CSAVTSGGTDTQYF. In DNA form, the CDR3 reads TGCAGCGCCGTAACTAGCGGGGGCACAGATACGCAGTATTTT. This chain connects TRBV29-1 to TRBJ2-3, with TRBD2 identical over 10 bases. Trimming at V came to 7 bases and at J to 1 base, leaving 5 bases not matched to a gene. Germline CDR1 reads SQVTM; CDR2 reads ANQGSEA. The CDR3 is 14 residues long.